The sequence of this TCR beta chain was determined in a study of shared T cell receptors in the human thymus. Germline loops: CDR1 LNHNV, CDR2 YYDKDF (reference sequence). The CDR3 has 17 residues. Trimming removed 1 base from V and 0 bases from J, with 13 bases in between. Profiling relied on immunoSEQ multiplex PCR, and the TCRdb table lists in-frame clones only, not all of them. Among more than 550,000 clones, around 87% were seen once, and the ten largest hold 0.0094%. These data were likewise used in another study, on human thymus T cells. That study adds: Healthy Finnish infants undergoing corrective surgery for congenital heart defects provided the donor material. Surgeons resected thymus tissue during corrective heart surgery. V and J gene usage appeared biased in thymic and blood repertoires. Unrelated people showed highly overlapping thymic repertoires, related research reported.

The rearrangement joins TRBV15 to TRBJ1-5; D possibly corresponds to TRBD1 (6 bases). Source material: thymocytes. This TCR was sampled from a boy younger than two with a congenital heart defect. Here the CDR3 reads CATSRVSQGYSNQPQHF. The CDR3 nucleotides read TGTGCCACCAGCAGAGTATCACAGGGTTATAGCAATCAGCCCCAGCATTTT. Supplemented by reference TRBV15 and TRBJ1-5, the full variable domain reads DAMVIQNPRYQVTQFGKPVTLSCSQTLNHNVMYWYQQKSSQAPKLLFHYYDKDFNNEADTPDNFQSRRPNTSFCFLDIRSPGLGDTAMYLCATSRVSQGYSNQPQHFGDGTRLSIL.